Shown below are 27 T cell receptor beta chains from a single sample sequenced in a study of T-cell reconstitution after alpha-beta-depleted transplantation in children. Unique molecular identifiers were built into the TCRbeta library. One entry per CDR3 protein results from TCRdb running MiXCR on the PCR reads. Counted here are approximately 80,000 distinct CDR3 sequences, around an eighth occurring once; the ten biggest clones make up about 25%. The sample consisted of PBMCs, mostly from graft donor cells, taken 180 days after TCRalphabeta/CD19-depleted stem cell transplant. These receptors were obtained from a male patient between 2 and 10 years old who had a stem cell transplant for acute lymphoblastic leukemia, so the T cells may come from the graft donor.

The chain has TRBV28 and TRBJ1-6; 8 positions agree with TRBD1. This CDR3 spans 15 amino acids. The trim removed 6 bases at V and 6 bases at J, leaving 7 bases unmatched. CDR1 is MDHEN, CDR2 SYDVKM, per germline. This CDR3 reads CASRLLDRVNSPLHF. The DNA for the CDR3 is TGTGCCAGCAGGTTACTGGACAGGGTTAATTCACCCCTCCACTTT.

This clonotype was detected a few times. The chain couples TRBV29-1 to TRBJ1-2, with 9 bases identical to TRBD1. Germline V CDR1 and CDR2: SQVTM, ANQGSEA. This CDR3 comprises 15 residues. V lost 6 bases and J lost 4; bases outside the gene matches: 12. The CDR3 loop reads CSVISPGQGTYGYTF. The CDR3 nucleotides read TGCAGCGTCATCTCCCCGGGACAGGGAACCTATGGCTACACCTTC.

The chain joins TRBV27 to TRBJ2-7, with 12 nucleotides matching TRBD1. The CDR3 contains 14 residues. V dropped 5 bases and J dropped 6; count of bases not matched to a gene: 5. CDR1 and CDR2 (germline): MNHEY, SMNVEV (reference sequence). In nucleotides, the CDR3 is TGTGCCAGCAGTCAGGGACAGGGGGCGCGCGAGCAGTACTTC. It codes for CASSQGQGAREQYF.

There are a few counts of this clonotype. V usage is TRBV20-1 and J usage is TRBJ2-7; D is ambiguous. This CDR3 region has 12 residues. V was cut by 8 bases and J by 0 bases, with 11 bases left in between. Per the germline V gene, CDR1 is DFQATT and CDR2 is SNEGSKA (reference sequence). CDR3 region: CSRTKLSYEQYF. The CDR3 DNA sequence: TGCAGTCGTACAAAGCTCTCCTACGAGCAGTACTTC.

The rearrangement uses TRBV18 and TRBJ1-5; D gene unclear. V was pared by 0 bases and J by 4 bases, with 7 bases between. The CDR3 has 14 residues. CDR1 is KGHSH, CDR2 LQKENI, per germline. DNA for the CDR3: TGTGCCAGCTCACCACCGGGCAGAAATCAGCCCCAGCATTTT. This translates into CASSPPGRNQPQHF.

The sample holds many counts of this clonotype. The chain recombines TRBV5-1 with TRBJ2-5; no clear D. V was trimmed by 3 bases and J by 0 bases, leaving 9 bases between them. This CDR3 is 14 amino acids long. CDR1 and CDR2 from the germline V gene are SGHRS and YFSETQ. The DNA for the CDR3 is TGCGCCAGCAGCTGGACCGGGTACCAAGAGACCCAGTACTTC. This sequence encodes CASSWTGYQETQYF.

The chain recombines TRBV5-1 with TRBJ2-7; tentatively, D is TRBD1 (7 bases). Germline CDR1 SGHRS, CDR2 YFSETQ. The CDR3 is made up of 15 amino acids. Trimming cost V 0 bases and J 3 bases, with 13 bases left between them. CDR3 nucleotides: TGCGCCAGCAGCTTGGCCGGGGGACAGATCTACGAGCAGTACTTC. Its protein product is CASSLAGGQIYEQYF.

This clonotype was counted only a few times. The V and J genes are TRBV5-1 and TRBJ2-1, with D unresolved. V dropped 3 bases and J dropped 14 bases, with 18 bases sitting between them. This CDR3 is 13 amino acids long. CDR1 and CDR2 from the germline V gene are SGHRS and YFSETQ. The CDR3 reads CASSSSSGSQKFF. CDR3 nucleotide sequence: TGCGCCAGCAGCTCCTCGTCGGGCAGCCAAAAGTTCTTC.

This clonotype came up a few times. The V and J genes are TRBV19 and TRBJ2-1; D is uncertain. The CDR3 is 15 amino acids. V gave up 5 bases and J gave up 4 bases, with 15 bases separating them. Germline CDR1 is LNHDA and CDR2 is SQIVND (reference sequence). The CDR3 region is CASSPGWVGYNEQFF. In DNA, the CDR3 is TGTGCCAGTAGTCCCGGATGGGTGGGTTACAATGAGCAGTTCTTC.

This clonotype was seen only a few times. The chain carries TRBV12-3 or TRBV12-4 and TRBJ1-2, with 9 bases fitting TRBD1. Trimming at V came to 4 bases and at J to 5 bases, leaving 5 bases not matched to a gene. The length of the CDR3 is 14 residues. The CDR3 sequence: CASSYSGQGYGYTF. In DNA form, the CDR3 reads TGTGCCAGCAGTTACTCGGGACAGGGATATGGCTACACCTTC.

The chain couples TRBV9 to TRBJ2-6; TRBD1 is a possible D gene (6 bases). The germline gives CDR1 SGDLS, CDR2 YYNGEE. Trimming stripped 0 bases from V and 0 bases from J, with 13 bases between. The CDR3 consists of 18 residues. The CDR3 spells CASSVGRGQSSGANVLTF. The CDR3 DNA reads as TGTGCCAGCAGCGTAGGGCGAGGACAGTCCTCTGGGGCCAACGTCCTGACTTTC.

A few counts support this clonotype. One end of the junction does not line up with germline, which may come from a read error. The rearrangement uses TRBV6-5 and TRBJ2-1, with D uncertain. CDR3 length: 11 residues. Germline values: CDR1 MNHEY, CDR2 SVGAGI. CDR3 sequence (DNA): TGTGCCAGCAGATACTACAATGAGCAGTTCTTC. Its translation: CASRYYNEQFF.

This clonotype was observed a few times. J is TRBJ2-2 and V is TRBV7-9; D uncertain. The V gene lost 5 bases and the J gene lost 1 base, with 5 bases spanning the gap. In germline, CDR1 is SEHNR, CDR2 FQNEAQ (reference sequence). The CDR3 is 13 residues long. Written as DNA, the CDR3 is TGTGCCAGCAGCCTCAAGAACACCGGGGAGCTGTTTTTT. Translating it yields CASSLKNTGELFF. Looking up the rest from reference TRBV7-9 and TRBJ2-2 gives the full variable domain: DTGVSQNPRHKITKRGQNVTFRCDPISEHNRLYWYRQTLGQGPEFLTYFQNEAQLEKSRLLSDRFSAERPKGSFSTLEIQRTEQGDSAMYLCASSLKNTGELFFGEGSRLTVL.

This clonotype was seen only a few times. The V gene is TRBV18, the J gene TRBJ2-7; unclear D gene. The CDR3 is 13 residues long. CDR1 KGHSH and CDR2 LQKENI come from the germline V gene. Trimming cost V 0 bases and J 2 bases, with 5 bases left between them. The CDR3 spells CASSPPMAYEQYF. CDR3 bases: TGTGCCAGCTCACCACCGATGGCCTACGAGCAGTACTTC.

A few counts support this clonotype. This sequence joins TRBV20-1 and TRBJ2-5; tentative D call: TRBD2 (5 bases). CDR3 length equals 14 residues. Trimming stripped 3 bases from V and 3 bases from J, with 14 bases between. Germline lookup yields CDR1 DFQATT and CDR2 SNEGSKA (reference sequence). CDR3 in DNA: TGCAGTGCTAGTCCCCCGGGGTCTAAAGAGACCCAGTACTTC. It translates to CSASPPGSKETQYF.

The gene calls are TRBV2 and TRBJ2-7; perhaps TRBD1 as D (6 bases). This CDR3 spans 12 amino acids. V was trimmed by 5 bases and J by 4 bases, leaving 9 bases between them. The germline V gene has CDR1 SNHLY and CDR2 FYNNEI. In nucleotides, the CDR3 is TGTGCCAGCAGTCGACAGGAATACGAGCAGTACTTC. It codes for CASSRQEYEQYF. Looking up the rest from reference TRBV2 and TRBJ2-7 gives the full variable domain: EPEVTQTPSHQVTQMGQEVILRCVPISNHLYFYWYRQILGQKVEFLVSFYNNEISEKSEIFDDQFSVERPDGSNFTLKIRSTKLEDSAMYFCASSRQEYEQYFGPGTRLTVT.

This clonotype was detected a few times. The chain recombines TRBV13 with TRBJ2-7; 7 bases line up with TRBD1. The V and J ends lost 5 bases and 2 bases, in that order; junction bases with no gene match: 6. This CDR3 has 14 residues. The V gene's germline CDR1 is PRHDT and CDR2 FYEKMQ (reference sequence). In DNA form, the CDR3 reads TGTGCCAGCAGCGTCCGGGACAGAACCTACGAGCAGTACTTC. Amino acid sequence: CASSVRDRTYEQYF.

In its sample, this clonotype was seen many times. For the CDR3, the DNA is TGTGCCAGCAGTCCTAGACTTATTGACAGAGAGACCCAGTACTTC. Amino acids: CASSPRLIDRETQYF. The V gene is TRBV12-3 or TRBV12-4, the J gene TRBJ2-5; TRBD1 might be the D (5 bases). V gave up 5 bases and J gave up 4 bases, with 17 bases separating them. The CDR3 covers 15 residues.

V and J are TRBV5-4 and TRBJ2-3; D ambiguous. Germline V gene lookup returns CDR1 SGHNT and CDR2 YYREEE (reference sequence). The CDR3 runs to 14 residues. V was cut by 3 bases and J by 2 bases, with 10 bases left in between. The CDR3 nucleotides read TGTGCCAGCAGCTGGGCGGCGAACACAGATACGCAGTATTTT. This sequence encodes CASSWAANTDTQYF.

This clonotype has more than one count but fewer than ten. The rearrangement links TRBV4-3 to TRBJ2-5; D uncertain. CDR3 length: 15 residues. V was clipped by 1 base and J by 5 bases, with 14 bases between them. The germline gives CDR1 LGHNA, CDR2 YSLEER. The CDR3 coding sequence is TGCGCCAGCAGCCAAGTACGGCCCCCCTTCGAGACCCAGTACTTC. Translation: CASSQVRPPFETQYF.

V and J are TRBV12-3 or TRBV12-4 and TRBJ1-6; D is possibly TRBD1 (6 bases). CDR3 length: 17 residues. Trimming left V 5 bases short and J 0 bases short, with 14 bases between. The CDR3 bases are TGTGCCAGCAGTCGTCACAGGGCTAGCTCCTATAATTCACCCCTCCACTTT. Translated, it gives CASSRHRASSYNSPLHF.

This clonotype was counted many times. The chain joins TRBV5-1 to TRBJ1-6, with 10 bases fitting TRBD1. The CDR3 sequence is 15 residues long. In germline, CDR1 is SGHRS, CDR2 YFSETQ. Trimming at V came to 4 bases and at J to 8 bases, leaving 6 bases not matched to a gene. CDR3 sequence: CASSPRTGGDSPLHF. The CDR3 DNA sequence: TGCGCCAGCAGCCCCCGGACAGGGGGGGATTCACCCCTCCACTTT.

This chain joins TRBV4-2 and TRBJ2-7; 11 bases match TRBD2. Germline CDR1 and CDR2: LGHNA and YNFKEQ. CDR3 length equals 15 residues. Germline trimming cut 1 base from V and 4 bases from J; bases unmatched to any gene: 3. The CDR3 DNA is TGTGCCAGCAGCCAAGGACTAGCGGGGCCGTACGAGCAGTACTTC. Translation gives CASSQGLAGPYEQYF.

The rearrangement links TRBV7-9 to TRBJ1-1; the D is unclear. Germline loops: CDR1 SEHNR, CDR2 FQNEAQ (reference sequence). CDR3 length equals 14 residues. V was pared by 1 base and J by 3 bases, with 9 bases between. The CDR3 DNA is TGTGCCAGCAGCTTAGAGGCGGGGTACACTGAAGCTTTCTTT. Translated: CASSLEAGYTEAFF.

This clonotype was observed at least ten times. This sequence joins TRBV7-2 and TRBJ2-1; D ambiguous. V lost 3 bases and J lost 7, with 7 bases in between. From germline, CDR1 is SGHTA and CDR2 FQGNSA. The CDR3 has 12 amino acids. The CDR3, as DNA: TGTGCCAGCAGCTTTCTGCGGAATGAGCAGTTCTTC. Its protein is CASSFLRNEQFF.

This clonotype was recorded at least ten times. The chain recombines TRBV5-1 with TRBJ2-3; 12 bases map to TRBD2. In germline, CDR1 is SGHRS, CDR2 YFSETQ. The CDR3 spans 17 residues. Losses at the gene ends were 4 bases for V and 2 bases for J; bases not matched to a gene: 8. In nucleotides, the CDR3 is TGCGCCAGCAGCGCCAGACTAGCGGGAGTTTCCACAGATACGCAGTATTTT. Its protein is CASSARLAGVSTDTQYF.

The V call is TRBV20-1, the J call TRBJ2-7; a possible D gene is TRBD2 (7 bases). This CDR3 comprises 16 residues. With 1 base removed from V and 0 bases from J, the gap between germline ends came to 16 bases. Germline V gene lookup returns CDR1 DFQATT and CDR2 SNEGSKA (reference sequence). The DNA of the CDR3 is TGCAGTGCTAGAGGCTGGGGGGGCAGGAGCTCCTACGAGCAGTACTTC. It is translated as CSARGWGGRSSYEQYF.